This T cell receptor beta chain was retrieved from a study of blood T cell repertoires in COVID-19. Germline-derived CDR1 and CDR2 are SEHNR and FQNEAQ (reference sequence). CDR3 length: 13 amino acids. Trimming removed 7 bases from V and 4 bases from J, with 13 bases in between. Here immunoSEQ multiplex PCR was the method, and the copy in TCRdb shows in-frame clones only, minus some. The sample lists about 76,000 clones; 65% to 90% were seen once. The sequenced sample consisted of peripheral blood. The receptor comes from a man aged 50 or older with COVID-19, enrolled during active disease. The gene calls are TRBV7-9 and TRBJ1-2; D gene ambiguous. The CDR3 protein is CASTPRDIYGYTF. The DNA for the CDR3 is TGTGCCAGCACCCCGAGGGATATCTATGGCTACACCTTC.